Shown below are 6 T cell receptor beta chains from a single sample sequenced in a study of blood T cell repertoires in COVID-19. TCRdb's table, derived via immunoSEQ multiplex PCR, lists solely in-frame clones and lacks some. The table has about 97,000 clones, approximately 86% seen once. Sequenced: peripheral blood. The source of these receptors is a man between 50 and 59 years old with active or convalescent COVID-19.

The chain carries TRBV24-1 and TRBJ1-3; D gene ambiguous. Trimming pared 4 bases from V and 3 bases from J, leaving 9 bases between. The CDR3 has 14 residues. Germline V gene lookup returns CDR1 KGHDR and CDR2 SFDVKD. The CDR3 here is CATSDESGGNTIYF. The CDR3 nucleotides read TGTGCCACCAGTGACGAGAGTGGTGGAAACACCATATATTTT.

The chain is built from TRBV6-2 or TRBV6-3 and TRBJ2-3; D might be TRBD1 (6 bases). CDR1 is MNHEY and CDR2 is SVGEGT in the germline V gene. Trimming left V 4 bases short and J 0 bases short, with 11 bases between. CDR3 size: 15 residues. The CDR3, as DNA: TGTGCCAGCAGTTCCTCGGACAGCAGCACAGATACGCAGTATTTT. Residues: CASSSSDSSTDTQYF.

This clone was seen once. The V and J genes are TRBV12-3 or TRBV12-4 and TRBJ2-5; weak D call: TRBD2 (6 bases). V lost 4 bases to trimming and J lost 4 bases, with 10 bases between them. This CDR3 spans 13 amino acids. CDR3 coding DNA: TGTGCCAGCAGTTACGTGGGGGGAGAGACCCAGTACTTC. Residues: CASSYVGGETQYF.

CDR3 protein: CASSQDYRVGDYGYTF. CDR3 DNA sequence: TGCGCCAGCAGCCAAGACTATAGGGTGGGAGACTATGGCTACACCTTC. J is TRBJ1-2 and V is TRBV4-3, with D unclear. V was shortened by 0 bases and J by 3 bases, with 14 bases between the two germline ends. This CDR3 is built from 16 residues. Germline V lookup: CDR1 LGHNA, CDR2 YSLEER.

The genes are TRBV18 and TRBJ2-7, with D tentatively TRBD1 (6 bases). This CDR3 region has 14 residues. The germline V gene encodes CDR1 KGHSH and CDR2 LQKENI. V was cut by 3 bases and J by 7 bases, with 16 bases left in between. The CDR3 DNA reads as TGTGCCAGCTCACCTCTGGGACAAACGGAAGAGCAGTACTTC. Translating it yields CASSPLGQTEEQYF.

The chain is built from TRBV5-4 and TRBJ2-3, with TRBD2 identical over 11 bases. From germline, CDR1 is SGHNT and CDR2 YYREEE (reference sequence). The CDR3 spans 18 residues. Losses at the gene ends were 4 bases for V and 1 base for J; bases not matched to a gene: 11. CDR3 bases: TGTGCCAGCAGCCAAGATAGCGGGGGGGCCCCTGGCACAGATACGCAGTATTTT. It yields the protein CASSQDSGGAPGTDTQYF.